This TCR beta chain was captured in a study of blood T cell repertoires in COVID-19 (dated by TCRdb to the early 2020s). A note on the overall study: Samples covering the acute and convalescent phases of COVID-19 were provided by collaborators in the United States, Italy and Spain. The prospective study material was composed of cDNA or gDNA derived from T cells, B-cell-depleted T cells, or PBMCs. The dataset comprised deeply sampled blood TCRbeta repertoires from subjects exposed to, actively infected with, or recovered from COVID-19. A freely available public database, intended as a resource for researchers studying the immune response to SARS-CoV-2, is where the repertoires were released. Samples came from the ongoing ImmuneRACE study (first 160 participants) plus 1,254 subjects from 6 global collaborators. Sample metadata almost always included a de-identified subject ID, COVID-19 status, age in years and sex. Where available, HLA class I and class II types were obtained from metadata supplied by the sample provider rather than from assay-based typing.

The immunoSEQ Assay, a bias-controlled multiplex PCR, was used to amplify TCRbeta CDR3 regions from genomic DNA. Under the source paper's analysis protocol: Within the assay, amplification of reference gene primers was used to estimate how many nucleated cells each sample contained. To quantify the absolute abundance of each unique TCRbeta CDR3 rearrangement, sequence reads were collapsed and filtered. For each sample, productive Simpson clonality was calculated as the square root of Simpson's diversity index across productive rearrangements. What TCRdb holds here is the immuneACCESS table cut down to in-frame rearrangements. Part of the clones is not present; checked against another copy, under half of the missing clones reflect an unresolved V gene, and the others are unexplained. Clone size and V and J calls were adopted from that table, with D and trimming inferred from the DNA. The sample records approximately 170,000 clones, approximately 82% of which are singletons. 3.6% of the sample is taken by the ten largest.

Including cysteine and phenylalanine, the CDR3 has 16 amino acids. The read is trimmed to its CDR3 DNA, 48 bases read in frame from base 1. Trimmed from V: 2 bases; trimmed from J: 1 base; junction bases lacking a gene match: 4. CDR1 and CDR2 are drawn from the germline V gene (reference sequence): SGHNT, YYREEE. Participants in the prospective study were enrolled through a virtual design, were aged roughly 18 to 100 years, and lived in roughly 24 United States geographic areas. In the prospective study, participants were assigned to cohorts based on the clinical history participants reported in a screening survey and a study questionnaire. In the prospective study, mobile phlebotomists collected whole blood, serum and a nasopharyngeal or oropharyngeal swab from each participant. Prospective study participants could optionally give additional blood draws and questionnaires over an approximately 2-month period. Blood samples from the prospective study were shipped frozen or at room temperature prior to DNA extraction.

The paper as a whole reports these results and caveats: The quantity of clinical and demographic metadata differed by source and by participant and was supplied without curation.

Details on this clone: It has no known antigen specificity. Base qualities are missing; no much larger clone stands one base away.

The sequenced sample was PBMCs or T cells enriched from blood (not recorded which). The TCR comes from a woman in her forties or fifties in a cohort exposed to, infected with or recovered from COVID-19 (not recorded which). This sequence uses TRBV5-4 and TRBJ2-3; 10 bases in between match TRBD2. The CDR3 sequence is CASSLSGTSGTDTQYF. The DNA sequence follows: TGTGCCAGCAGCTTATCCGGGACTAGCGGCACAGATACGCAGTATTTT.